The 18 T cell receptor beta chains below were found in one sample sequenced in a study of T cells in Graves' hyperthyroidism and ophthalmopathy. Amplification targeted TCR beta CDR3 regions from RNA transcripts. First-round RT-PCR targeting the TCR CDR3 was performed with the HTBI primer set. TCRdb redid the calling of the multiplex PCR reads with MiXCR, one entry per CDR3 protein. The table records about 160,000 distinct CDR3 sequences, about 9% of them present only once. The sequenced sample consisted of blood. Receptors originate from a woman younger than 35 with Graves' hyperthyroidism that later progressed to Graves' ophthalmopathy.

Ten or more counts support this clonotype. V usage is TRBV12-3 or TRBV12-4 and J usage is TRBJ1-1; TRBD1 matches at 7 bases. The CDR3 is made up of 14 amino acids. V gave up 4 bases and J gave up 4 bases; unmatched junction bases: 6. CDR3 nucleotides: TGTGCCAGCAGTTGGACAGGCCCTAGCACTGAAGCTTTCTTT. Amino acids: CASSWTGPSTEAFF.

CDR3 protein: CASRVGTATGELFF. The CDR3 DNA sequence: TGTGCCAGCAGAGTCGGGACAGCCACCGGGGAGCTGTTTTTT. This chain joins TRBV28 and TRBJ2-2; 7 bases map to TRBD1. The CDR3 loop spans 14 amino acids. Germline CDR1 MDHEN, CDR2 SYDVKM. The ends lost 6 bases at V and 4 bases at J; junction bases unmatched: 5.

The table lists this clonotype with many counts. The CDR3 here is CASSPSPTNSPLHF. The CDR3 bases are TGTGCCAGCTCACCATCGCCCACCAATTCACCCCTCCACTTT. The gene calls are TRBV18 and TRBJ1-6; D is ambiguous. Germline V lookup: CDR1 KGHSH, CDR2 LQKENI. The CDR3 spans 14 residues. Trimming took 2 bases from V and 7 from J, leaving 9 bases between them.

The sample holds many counts of this clonotype. The chain employs TRBV14 and TRBJ1-2; D not resolved. The V end was cut by 2 bases, the J end by 6 bases, with 10 bases between. The CDR3 has 13 residues. Germline-derived CDR1 and CDR2 are SGHDN and FVKESK. The CDR3 spells CASSQIHVDGYTF. CDR3 sequence (DNA): TGTGCCAGCAGCCAAATTCACGTCGATGGCTACACCTTC.

There are many counts of this clonotype. V and J are TRBV11-2 and TRBJ1-1; D is possibly TRBD1 (5 bases). The germline V gene encodes CDR1 SGHAT and CDR2 FQNNGV. V shed 3 bases and J shed 11 bases, with 10 bases lying between them. This CDR3 has 11 residues. As DNA, the CDR3 is TGTGCCAGCAGCTTTGGGGGGGAGGCTTTCTTT. It codes for CASSFGGEAFF.

This clonotype was counted at least ten times. The rearrangement uses TRBV7-8 and TRBJ2-5, with TRBD1 identical over 8 bases. Per germline, CDR1 SGHVS and CDR2 FQNEAQ. The CDR3 is made up of 14 amino acids. V was clipped by 4 bases and J by 2 bases; unmatched bases: 3. The CDR3 DNA is TGTGCCAGCAGCTGGGGACAGGAACAAGAGACCCAGTACTTC. This codes for CASSWGQEQETQYF.

This clonotype was seen only a few times. This chain joins TRBV18 and TRBJ1-4, with a possible D match to TRBD1 (5 bases). In germline, CDR1 is KGHSH, CDR2 LQKENI. The ends were cut back, 5 bases at V and 8 bases at J, with 21 bases in the middle. The CDR3 runs to 16 residues. The CDR3 DNA is TGTGCCAGCTCATCACTAGGATGGGGCTTCGGAGAAAAACTGTTTTTT. Translating it yields CASSSLGWGFGEKLFF.

V and J are TRBV9 and TRBJ1-2; 8 positions agree with TRBD1. The trim removed 4 bases at V and 4 bases at J, leaving 6 bases unmatched. Germline CDR1 reads SGDLS; CDR2 reads YYNGEE. The CDR3 runs to 14 residues. CDR3: CASSLRTGLYGYTF. CDR3 DNA sequence: TGTGCCAGCAGCCTCAGGACAGGGCTCTATGGCTACACCTTC.

The table lists this clonotype with many counts. The chain uses TRBV3-1 and TRBJ2-7, with 8 bases matching TRBD2. With V trimmed by 4 bases and J by 0 bases, 2 bases remained unmatched. CDR1 and CDR2 from the germline V gene are LGHDT and YNNKEL (reference sequence). This CDR3 contains 14 residues. CDR3 in amino acids: CASSPRGGSYEQYF. In DNA, the CDR3 is TGTGCCAGCAGCCCTCGGGGGGGCTCCTACGAGCAGTACTTC.

This clonotype has at least ten counts. The rearrangement links TRBV6-1 to TRBJ1-2; 7 bases line up with TRBD1. This CDR3 region has 13 residues. Germline assignment: CDR1 MNHNS and CDR2 SASEGT. Trimming removed 10 bases from V and 6 bases from J; junction bases left unmatched: 11. The DNA for the CDR3 is TGTGCCATAAAAGACAGGGACATCGATGGCTACACCTTC. It translates to CAIKDRDIDGYTF.

This clonotype was found a few times. This chain uses TRBV9 with TRBJ2-7, with 12 bases fitting TRBD1. The CDR3 extends over 15 amino acids. The J segment lost 7 bases and the V segment lost 4 bases, leaving 9 bases of the junction unmatched. The germline gives CDR1 SGDLS, CDR2 YYNGEE. The CDR3: CASSPSGTGGGEQYF. The CDR3 DNA sequence: TGTGCCAGCAGCCCATCCGGGACAGGGGGCGGTGAGCAGTACTTC.

The genes are TRBV7-9 and TRBJ1-2; D perhaps matches TRBD1 (5 bases). Trimming pared 0 bases from V and 3 bases from J, leaving 11 bases between. Germline V gene data show CDR1 as SEHNR and CDR2 as FQNEAQ (reference sequence). CDR3 length: 15 amino acids. The CDR3 sequence is CASSLAGGFDYGYTF. The CDR3 DNA follows: TGTGCCAGCAGCTTAGCGGGGGGGTTTGACTATGGCTACACCTTC.

This clonotype occurred many times. The chain has TRBV11-1 and TRBJ2-1; 12 positions match TRBD2. In germline, CDR1 is SGHAT, CDR2 FQDESV (reference sequence). Germline trimming cut 1 base from V and 4 bases from J; bases unmatched to any gene: 8. The CDR3 is 18 amino acids. The CDR3 DNA follows: TGTGCCAGCAGCTTAGTAGTTAGGACTAGCGGGATATACAATGAGCAGTTCTTC. Encoded protein: CASSLVVRTSGIYNEQFF. Filled out from reference TRBV11-1 and TRBJ2-1, the complete variable domain reads EAEVAQSPRYKITEKSQAVAFWCDPISGHATLYWYRQILGQGPELLVQFQDESVVDDSQLPKDRFSAERLKGVDSTLKIQPAELGDSAMYLCASSLVVRTSGIYNEQFFGPGTRLTVL.

This clonotype was detected a few times. V usage is TRBV4-1 and J usage is TRBJ2-7; 7 bases are shared with TRBD2. With V trimmed by 1 base and J by 6 bases, 9 bases remained unmatched. CDR3 size: 15 residues. CDR1 is MGHRA, CDR2 YSYEKL, per germline. CDR3 in DNA: TGCGCCAGCAGCCAAGTAAGCGGGGACCTCTCCGAGCAGTACTTC. Amino acid sequence: CASSQVSGDLSEQYF.

In its sample, this clonotype was seen many times. The V call is TRBV2, the J call TRBJ2-5; D is undetermined. The CDR3 is 12 amino acids. V shed 5 bases and J shed 2 bases, with 6 bases lying between them. Germline V gives CDR1 SNHLY, CDR2 FYNNEI. The CDR3 DNA follows: TGTGCCAGCAGTACCACGCAAGAGACCCAGTACTTC. Translating it yields CASSTTQETQYF.

This clonotype came up a few times. The chain links TRBV24-1 to TRBJ2-3; 13 bases align to TRBD2. CDR1 KGHDR and CDR2 SFDVKD come from the germline V gene. CDR3 length equals 17 residues. J was trimmed by 0 bases and V by 4 bases; bases with no gene match: 3. The CDR3 sequence: CATSDLTSGGSTDTQYF. CDR3 DNA sequence: TGTGCCACCAGTGACCTGACTAGCGGGGGGAGCACAGATACGCAGTATTTT.

The V gene is TRBV6-1, the J gene TRBJ1-5; D might be TRBD1 (6 bases). CDR1 is MNHNS, CDR2 SASEGT, per germline. The CDR3 consists of 12 residues. Deletions cut 6 bases from V and 6 bases from J, with 9 bases between. The chain's CDR3 is CASSPGAQPQHF. The CDR3 DNA follows: TGTGCCAGCAGCCCGGGGGCTCAGCCCCAGCATTTT.

This clonotype appeared once. A junction boundary mismatches the germline segment, possibly from a read error. This chain uses TRBV29-1 with TRBJ2-7; D is uncertain. Germline assignment: CDR1 SQVTM and CDR2 ANQGSEA. This CDR3 has 12 amino acids. The CDR3: CSVKDTTYEQYF. CDR3 bases: TGCAGCGTTAAAGACACTACCTACGAGCAGTACTTC.